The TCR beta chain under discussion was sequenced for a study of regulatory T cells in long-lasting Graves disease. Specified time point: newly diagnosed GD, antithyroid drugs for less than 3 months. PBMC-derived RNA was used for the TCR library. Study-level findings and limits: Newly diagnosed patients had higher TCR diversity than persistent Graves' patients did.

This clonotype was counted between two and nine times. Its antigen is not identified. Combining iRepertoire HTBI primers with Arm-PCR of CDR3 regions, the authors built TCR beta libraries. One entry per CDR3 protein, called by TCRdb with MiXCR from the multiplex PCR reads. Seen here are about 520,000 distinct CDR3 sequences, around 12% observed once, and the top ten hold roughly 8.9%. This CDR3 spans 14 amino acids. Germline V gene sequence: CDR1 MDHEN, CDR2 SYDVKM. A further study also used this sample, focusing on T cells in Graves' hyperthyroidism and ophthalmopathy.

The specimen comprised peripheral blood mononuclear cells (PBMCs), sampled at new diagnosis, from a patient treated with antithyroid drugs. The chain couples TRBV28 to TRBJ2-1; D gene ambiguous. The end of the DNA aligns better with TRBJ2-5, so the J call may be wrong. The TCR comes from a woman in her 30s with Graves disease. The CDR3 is CASSSARSRETQYF. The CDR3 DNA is TGTGCCAGCAGTTCGGCTAGGTCTCGAGAGACCCAGTACTTC.